The text below deals with one T cell receptor beta chain. Its antigen is unknown. A much larger clone lies a single base off, so this may be a read error. The V and J ends lost 8 bases and 4 bases respectively, with 21 bases between them. The CDR3 sequence is 16 residues long. The sample belongs to a study of T cells in Graves' hyperthyroidism and ophthalmopathy. General study results and limits: Separation of ophthalmopathy from stable hyperthyroidism was achieved by a 13 V-J model.

Uncontrolled infections, other autoimmune diseases, pregnancy or lactation led to exclusion of patients. Each diagnosis drew on symptoms, thyroxine, TRAb, thyroid ultrasound and orbital computed tomography findings. PBMCs stemmed from 10 ml fresh peripheral blood. From RNA transcripts, TCR beta CDR3 regions were amplified. RT-PCR in the first round (using the HTBI primer set) targeted the TCR CDR3. TCRdb re-called the multiplex PCR reads with MiXCR, one entry per CDR3 protein. The data contain about 500,000 distinct CDR3 sequences, 13% to 15% of them singletons. The sequenced material came from blood. The chain recombines TRBV12-3 or TRBV12-4 with TRBJ1-5; tentatively, D is TRBD1 (6 bases). The origin of this receptor is a woman between 18 and 30 years old with Graves' hyperthyroidism. The CDR3: CASGGDLGVPNQPQHF. In DNA form, the CDR3 reads TGTGCCAGCGGGGGCGACCTGGGGGTCCCAAATCAGCCCCAGCATTTT.